Below, 18 T cell receptor beta chains from the same sample are listed, as sequenced in a study of CD8+CD57+ T cells in acquired aplastic anemia (dated by TCRdb to the late 2010s). Data came from an Illumina HiSeq 2000. Genomic DNA was used as template for profiling of TCR beta VDJ combinations and CDR3 sequences. Starting from the raw public reads, TCRdb applied fastp trimming at Q25, assembled clones with MiXCR and retained in-frame beta chains. Every entry covers one CDR3 protein and lists the most common genes and DNA from its rows. The sample table records about 250,000 distinct CDR3 sequences; roughly half of these occur just once. The ten largest clones take up roughly 8% of the sample. The patients picked for sequencing were ones in whom flow cytometry had shown an expansion of CD8+CD57+ cells. Specimen: sorted CD4+, CD8+, or CD8+CD57+ T cells (not recorded which) from PBMCs. These receptors were collected from a human donor with aplastic anemia.

The genes are TRBV11-2 and TRBJ1-1; D is undetermined. This CDR3 comprises 14 residues. CDR1 is SGHAT, CDR2 FQNNGV, per germline. The V end lost 3 bases, the J end lost 3 bases, and 11 bases lay between the germline ends. CDR3 residues: CASSFPGRYTEAFF. CDR3 bases: TGTGCCAGCAGCTTCCCTGGACGGTACACTGAAGCTTTCTTT.

This rearrangement joins TRBV19 to TRBJ2-3; D uncertain. The CDR3 contains 15 residues. With 6 bases removed from V and 2 bases from J, the gap between germline ends came to 15 bases. Per the germline V gene, CDR1 is LNHDA and CDR2 is SQIVND (reference sequence). The chain's CDR3 is CASSTIVGDTDTQYF. Here the CDR3 DNA reads TGTGCCAGTAGCACCATAGTTGGGGACACAGATACGCAGTATTTT.

J is TRBJ1-2 and V is TRBV19; D unresolved. Germline V lookup: CDR1 LNHDA, CDR2 SQIVND (reference sequence). CDR3 size: 14 residues. The germline V and J ends were trimmed by 3 bases and 4 bases, with 12 bases remaining between them. The CDR3 DNA is TGTGCCAGTAGTATCGACGCGGGAGGCTATGGCTACACCTTC. Translating it yields CASSIDAGGYGYTF.

V is TRBV20-1 and J is TRBJ2-7; 8 bases line up with TRBD1. V gave up 6 bases and J gave up 2 bases; unmatched junction bases: 6. CDR1 DFQATT and CDR2 SNEGSKA come from the germline V gene (reference sequence). This CDR3 has 13 amino acids. The CDR3 coding sequence is TGCAGTGCAGGACAGGGCCATACCTACGAGCAGTACTTC. Translated, it gives CSAGQGHTYEQYF.

The rearrangement links TRBV10-3 to TRBJ2-7; D is uncertain. The CDR3 is made up of 13 amino acids. The V gene lost 3 bases and the J gene lost 3 bases, with 9 bases spanning the gap. In germline, CDR1 is ENHRY, CDR2 SYGVKD. The CDR3 DNA sequence: TGTGCCATCAGTGAATCAGGTATCTACGAGCAGTACTTC. Its translation is CAISESGIYEQYF.

The chain joins TRBV10-3 to TRBJ1-2, with 8 positions matching TRBD1. J was trimmed by 2 bases and V by 6 bases; bases with no gene match: 5. This CDR3 is built from 14 residues. The germline gives CDR1 ENHRY, CDR2 SYGVKD. The DNA for the CDR3 is TGTGCCATCAGAATTACAGGGGGAAACTATGGCTACACCTTC. It yields the protein CAIRITGGNYGYTF.

In this sample, this clonotype turned up many times. This sequence joins TRBV19 and TRBJ2-3; D is possibly TRBD1 (5 bases). The CDR3 extends over 15 amino acids. The germline gives CDR1 LNHDA, CDR2 SQIVND (reference sequence). The V and J ends lost 1 base and 2 bases respectively, with 10 bases between them. CDR3 region: CASSIGDRITDTQYF. CDR3 bases: TGTGCCAGTAGTATAGGAGACAGAATCACAGATACGCAGTATTTT.

This chain uses TRBV7-6 with TRBJ1-1; D gene unclear. CDR3 length: 12 amino acids. V lost 4 bases and J lost 5, with 8 bases in between. CDR1 is SGHVS and CDR2 is FNYEAQ in the germline V gene. CDR3 amino acids: CASSSGKTEAFF. CDR3 nucleotide sequence: TGTGCCAGCAGCTCAGGAAAGACTGAAGCTTTCTTT.

This chain uses TRBV7-2 with TRBJ2-5, with TRBD1 matching over 7 bases. V lost 4 bases to trimming and J lost 2 bases; unmatched junction nucleotides: 7. Germline-derived CDR1 and CDR2 are SGHTA and FQGNSA. This CDR3 has 15 residues. The CDR3 spells CASSSTGTVQETQYF. The DNA of the CDR3 is TGTGCCAGCAGCTCCACCGGGACAGTGCAAGAGACCCAGTACTTC. The whole variable domain, filled in from reference TRBV7-2 and TRBJ2-5, reads GAGVSQSPSNKVTEKGKDVELRCDPISGHTALYWYRQSLGQGLEFLIYFQGNSAPDKSGLPSDRFSAERTGGSVSTLTIQRTQQEDSAVYLCASSSTGTVQETQYFGPGTRLLVL.

This clonotype came up many times. V is TRBV7-2 and J is TRBJ2-1; D perhaps matches TRBD2 (7 bases). This CDR3 has 15 amino acids. Trimming took off 3 bases at V and 2 bases at J, with 11 bases between the two ends. Germline-derived CDR1 and CDR2 are SGHTA and FQGNSA. CDR3 sequence: CASSFRGAAYNEQFF. CDR3 DNA sequence: TGTGCCAGCAGCTTCCGGGGGGCGGCCTACAATGAGCAGTTCTTC.

The chain employs TRBV4-1 and TRBJ2-7; 10 nucleotides match TRBD1. With V trimmed by 5 bases and J by 7 bases, 11 bases remained unmatched. Germline CDR1 and CDR2: MGHRA and YSYEKL. The CDR3 has 15 residues. The CDR3, as DNA: TGCGCCAGCAGCTTCGGCGGGACAGGGGCGGAGGAGCAGTACTTC. Its protein product is CASSFGGTGAEEQYF.

This clonotype came up many times. The rearrangement uses TRBV6-2 or TRBV6-3 and TRBJ2-3; D not resolved. Trimming took off 5 bases at V and 3 bases at J, with 9 bases between the two ends. This CDR3 is built from 13 residues. Per germline, CDR1 MNHEY and CDR2 SVGEGT. The CDR3 DNA reads TGTGCCAGCAGTCAGTCCCTTACAGATACGCAGTATTTT. It yields the protein CASSQSLTDTQYF.

Comments on this clonotype: Relative to the germline gene, one junction end is altered; a read error may explain this. This chain uses TRBV4-1 with TRBJ1-4; 9 bases align to TRBD1. The CDR3 has 15 residues. CDR1 MGHRA and CDR2 YSYEKL come from the germline V gene. This chain's CDR3 is CASSQVQGAREKLLF. CDR3 coding DNA: TGCGCCAGCAGCCAGGTACAGGGGGCGCGCGAAAAACTGCTTTTT.

The J gene is TRBJ1-1, the V gene TRBV2, with a possible D match to TRBD1 (6 bases). CDR1 and CDR2 from the germline V gene are SNHLY and FYNNEI. The ends were cut back, 11 bases at V and 6 bases at J, with 10 bases in the middle. CDR3 length: 10 amino acids. The CDR3: CASRGAEAFF. The CDR3 nucleotides read TGTGCCTCCAGGGGAGCTGAAGCTTTCTTT. The full variable domain, its missing parts supplied by reference TRBV2 and TRBJ1-1, is EPEVTQTPSHQVTQMGQEVILRCVPISNHLYFYWYRQILGQKVEFLVSFYNNEISEKSEIFDDQFSVERPDGSNFTLKIRSTKLEDSAMYFCASRGAEAFFGQGTRLTVV.

V and J are TRBV6-1 and TRBJ2-7; D tentatively fits TRBD1 or TRBD2 (6 bases each). Germline lookup yields CDR1 MNHNS and CDR2 SASEGT. V gave up 0 bases and J gave up 3 bases, with 12 bases separating them. This CDR3 has 15 amino acids. This CDR3 is CASSEASRGLYEQYF. The DNA for the CDR3 is TGTGCCAGCAGTGAAGCCAGCCGGGGGCTCTACGAGCAGTACTTC.

The chain links TRBV2 to TRBJ2-7; TRBD2 aligns across 13 bases. Germline-derived CDR1 and CDR2 are SNHLY and FYNNEI. Trimming at V came to 6 bases and at J to 3 bases, leaving 5 bases not matched to a gene. This CDR3 comprises 15 residues. The CDR3 reads CASRLAGGSYYEQYF. CDR3 DNA sequence: TGTGCCAGCAGACTAGCGGGGGGGTCTTACTACGAGCAGTACTTC.

With regard to this clonotype: A much bigger clone sits one base away, suggesting this may be a read error. V usage is TRBV6-2 or TRBV6-3 and J usage is TRBJ2-3, with 13 bases fitting TRBD2. V shed 10 bases, J shed 4 bases, and the junction held 5 bases outside the gene matches. Germline-derived CDR1 and CDR2 are MNHEY and SVGEGT. This CDR3 is 14 amino acids long. The chain's CDR3 is CAIGLAGDPDTQYF. CDR3 in DNA: TGTGCCATCGGACTAGCGGGGGACCCAGATACGCAGTATTTT.

A few counts support this clonotype. It may be a read error: a sequence one base away is much more abundant. J is TRBJ2-1 and V is TRBV7-9; D is possibly TRBD1 (6 bases). Looked up from germline, CDR1 is SEHNR and CDR2 is FQNEAQ (reference sequence). The length of the CDR3 is 18 residues. For the CDR3, the DNA is TGTGCCAGCAGCTTAGACGTGGGGGCCAGCAGCTCCTACAATGGGCAGTTCTTC. Its translation: CASSLDVGASSSYNGQFF.